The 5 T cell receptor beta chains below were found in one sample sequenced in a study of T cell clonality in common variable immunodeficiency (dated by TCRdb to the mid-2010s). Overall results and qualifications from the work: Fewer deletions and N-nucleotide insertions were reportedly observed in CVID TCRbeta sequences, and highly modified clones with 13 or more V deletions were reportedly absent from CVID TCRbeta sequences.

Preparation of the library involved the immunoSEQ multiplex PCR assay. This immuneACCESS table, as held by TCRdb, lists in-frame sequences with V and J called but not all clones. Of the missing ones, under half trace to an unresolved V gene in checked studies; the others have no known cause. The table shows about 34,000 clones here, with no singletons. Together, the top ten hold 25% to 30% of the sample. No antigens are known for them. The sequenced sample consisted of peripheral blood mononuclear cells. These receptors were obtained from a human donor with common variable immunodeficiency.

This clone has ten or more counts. CDR3 loop: CAWSMGAAGISTDTQYF. The DNA read from the CDR3 is TGTGCCTGGAGTATGGGGGCCGCGGGAATTTCCACAGATACG. The chain employs TRBV30 and TRBJ2-3; D is perhaps TRBD1 or TRBD2 (6 bases each). The CDR3 end lies 3 residues beyond the end of the read and is filled in from the germline J gene. The CDR3 is 17 residues long. Germline V gene lookup returns CDR1 GTSNPN and CDR2 SVGIG (reference sequence). V dropped 2 bases and J dropped 2 bases, with 20 bases sitting between them.

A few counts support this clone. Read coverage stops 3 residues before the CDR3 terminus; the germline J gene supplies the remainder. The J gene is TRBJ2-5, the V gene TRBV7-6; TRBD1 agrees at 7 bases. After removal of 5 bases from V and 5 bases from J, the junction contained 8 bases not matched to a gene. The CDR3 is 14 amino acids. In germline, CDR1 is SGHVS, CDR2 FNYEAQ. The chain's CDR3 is CASSRGTVTETQYF. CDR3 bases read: TGTGCCAGCAGCCGAGGGACAGTTACTGAGACC.

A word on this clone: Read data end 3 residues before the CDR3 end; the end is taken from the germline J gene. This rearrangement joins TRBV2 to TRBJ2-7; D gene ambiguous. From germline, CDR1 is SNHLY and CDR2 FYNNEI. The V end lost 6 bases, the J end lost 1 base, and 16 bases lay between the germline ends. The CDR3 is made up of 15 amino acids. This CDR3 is CASSPQRGFSYEQYF. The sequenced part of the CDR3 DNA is TGTGCCAGCAGCCCCCAACGCGGCTTTTCCTACGAG.

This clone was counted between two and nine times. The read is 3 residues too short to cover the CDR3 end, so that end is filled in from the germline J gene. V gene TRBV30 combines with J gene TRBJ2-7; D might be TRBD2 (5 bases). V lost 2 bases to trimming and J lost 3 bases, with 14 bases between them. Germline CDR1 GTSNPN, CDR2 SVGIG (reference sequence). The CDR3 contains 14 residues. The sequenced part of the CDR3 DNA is TGTGCCTGGAGTCAAAGGACTGTTCTCTACGAG. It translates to CAWSQRTVLYE. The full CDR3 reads CAWSQRTVLYEQYF.

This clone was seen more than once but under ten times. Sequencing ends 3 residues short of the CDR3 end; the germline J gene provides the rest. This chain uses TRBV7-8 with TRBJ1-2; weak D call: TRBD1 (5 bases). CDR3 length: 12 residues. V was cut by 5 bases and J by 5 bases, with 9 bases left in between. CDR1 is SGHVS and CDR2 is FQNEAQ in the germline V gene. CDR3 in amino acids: CASSARQYGYTF. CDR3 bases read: TGTGCCAGCAGCGCAAGACAGTATGGC.